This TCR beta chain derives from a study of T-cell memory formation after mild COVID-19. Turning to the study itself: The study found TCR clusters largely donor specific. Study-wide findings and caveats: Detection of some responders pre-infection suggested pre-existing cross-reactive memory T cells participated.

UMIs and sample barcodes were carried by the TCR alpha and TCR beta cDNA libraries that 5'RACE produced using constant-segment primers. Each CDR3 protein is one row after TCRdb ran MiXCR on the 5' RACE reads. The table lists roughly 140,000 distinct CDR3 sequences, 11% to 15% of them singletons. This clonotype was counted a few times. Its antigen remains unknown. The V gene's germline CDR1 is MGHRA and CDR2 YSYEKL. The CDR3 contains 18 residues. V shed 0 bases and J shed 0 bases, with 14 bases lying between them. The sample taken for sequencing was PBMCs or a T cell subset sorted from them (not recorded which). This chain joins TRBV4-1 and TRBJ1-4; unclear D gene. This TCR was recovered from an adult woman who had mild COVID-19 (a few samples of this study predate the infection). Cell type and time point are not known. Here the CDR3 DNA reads TGCGCCAGCAGCCAAGATCTGCCAGCTATGACAACTAATGAAAAACTGTTTTTT. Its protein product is CASSQDLPAMTTNEKLFF.